The T cell receptor beta chain described here comes from a study of blood T cell repertoires in COVID-19. Study background: COVID-19 samples from acute and convalescent phases originated in the United States, Italy and Spain.

In the authors' workflow: Reference gene primer amplification gave nucleated cell count estimates. The assay was immunoSEQ multiplex PCR, and TCRdb's table has in-frame clones only and misses some. V, J and clone size were drawn from that table, and D and trimming were deduced from the DNA. This table holds about 140,000 clones, 88% found once. The Seattle patients, enrolled during active infection, were followed longitudinally. V was shortened by 0 bases and J by 7 bases, with 14 bases between the two germline ends. Germline-derived CDR1 and CDR2 are SGHRS and YFSETQ. This CDR3 is 15 amino acids long.

The source material was peripheral blood. This chain connects TRBV5-1 to TRBJ1-5; D is unclear. The receptor was derived from a human donor with COVID-19, enrolled during active disease. The donor label of this sample is uncertain. The CDR3 spells CASSLVSGPEQPQHF. The DNA of the CDR3 is TGCGCCAGCAGCTTGGTTTCTGGGCCGGAACAGCCCCAGCATTTT.